Shown below are 10 T cell receptor beta chains from a single sample sequenced in a study of PD-1 and CTLA-4 blockade in melanoma. This table comes from immunoSEQ multiplex PCR, and its TCRdb copy is limited to in-frame clones, with some not included. The sample carries about 32,000 clones, approximately 90% recorded once. The sample consisted of CD8+ T cells from peripheral blood, taken from a patient given anti-PD-1 treatment. The receptor set was obtained from a human donor with melanoma.

This clone was counted a single time. The rearrangement links TRBV27 to TRBJ1-2; TRBD1 matches at 9 bases. With 5 bases clipped from V and 4 bases from J, the junction kept 2 bases outside the gene matches. Germline CDR1 and CDR2: MNHEY and SMNVEV (reference sequence). This CDR3 has 13 residues. CDR3 coding DNA: TGTGCCAGCAGTAAGGGACAGGGCTATGGCTACACCTTC. This sequence encodes CASSKGQGYGYTF.

The genes are TRBV19 and TRBJ1-3, with D unresolved. The germline gives CDR1 LNHDA, CDR2 SQIVND (reference sequence). The CDR3 covers 15 residues. V shed 5 bases and J shed 0 bases, with 11 bases lying between them. The CDR3 DNA reads TGTGCCAGTAGTGCCTCCGCGGGCTCTGGAAACACCATATATTTT. Encoded protein: CASSASAGSGNTIYF.

The chain uses TRBV4-1 and TRBJ1-1; D gene unclear. This CDR3 contains 14 residues. Per the germline V gene, CDR1 is MGHRA and CDR2 is YSYEKL. V was cut by 1 base and J by 1 base, with 7 bases left in between. This CDR3 reads CASSQAVGNTEAFF. The CDR3 DNA reads TGCGCCAGCAGCCAAGCGGTGGGGAACACTGAAGCTTTCTTT.

The J gene is TRBJ2-1, the V gene TRBV1; TRBD2 is the table's D call and was not checked against the DNA. TRBV1 represents a pseudogene. The CDR3 is made up of 17 amino acids. CDR3 sequence (DNA): TGCACCAGCAGCCAAGAGGGGACTCCGGGGAGGCGGTATGAGCAGTTCTTC. This codes for CTSSQEGTPGRRYEQFF.

This clone was counted a single time. The chain employs TRBV29-1 and TRBJ1-2; 12 nucleotides line up with TRBD1. The CDR3 runs 16 residues. J lost 8 bases, V lost 0 bases, and 10 bases had no gene match. The germline V gene encodes CDR1 SQVTM and CDR2 ANQGSEA. CDR3 DNA sequence: TGCAGCGTTGAAGATTCTGTCGGGACAGGGGGCGGCGGCTACACCTTC. Amino acid sequence: CSVEDSVGTGGGGYTF.

The chain employs TRBV28 and TRBJ2-5; D ambiguous. Per the germline V gene, CDR1 is MDHEN and CDR2 is SYDVKM. The CDR3 has 14 amino acids. V was shortened by 3 bases and J by 1 base, with 9 bases between the two germline ends. This chain's CDR3 is CASSLSGGQETQYF. The CDR3 DNA reads TGTGCCAGCAGTTTGAGTGGCGGCCAAGAGACCCAGTACTTC.

This chain uses TRBV6-5 with TRBJ2-1; D not resolved. Deletions cut 1 base from V and 8 bases from J, with 6 bases between. Germline V gene sequence: CDR1 MNHEY, CDR2 SVGAGI. This CDR3 has 12 amino acids. CDR3 region: CASSYFGDEQFF. Written as DNA, the CDR3 is TGTGCCAGCAGTTACTTTGGGGATGAGCAGTTCTTC.

The V gene is TRBV30, the J gene TRBJ2-1; no firm D call. Germline V gene lookup returns CDR1 GTSNPN and CDR2 SVGIG (reference sequence). V lost 0 bases and J 8 bases, leaving 2 bases between the germline ends. This CDR3 spans 10 amino acids. The CDR3 spells CAWSVDEQFF. The CDR3 DNA reads TGTGCCTGGAGTGTGGATGAGCAGTTCTTC.

The rearrangement links TRBV30 to TRBJ2-3; no definite D call. Germline CDR1 reads GTSNPN; CDR2 reads SVGIG (reference sequence). There are 12 residues in the CDR3. With 0 bases removed from V and 6 bases from J, the gap between germline ends came to 7 bases. The DNA for the CDR3 is TGTGCCTGGAGTGTCCTCACGGATACGCAGTATTTT. It yields the protein CAWSVLTDTQYF.

This sequence joins TRBV2 and TRBJ2-3; 14 bases are shared with TRBD2. Germline trimming cut 6 bases from V and 2 bases from J; bases unmatched to any gene: 7. The CDR3 is 17 amino acids. Germline lookup yields CDR1 SNHLY and CDR2 FYNNEI. DNA for the CDR3: TGTGCCAGCAGGGGACTAGCGGGGGACCTGCCCACAGATACGCAGTATTTT. Translating it yields CASRGLAGDLPTDTQYF. Filled out from reference TRBV2 and TRBJ2-3, the complete variable domain reads EPEVTQTPSHQVTQMGQEVILRCVPISNHLYFYWYRQILGQKVEFLVSFYNNEISEKSEIFDDQFSVERPDGSNFTLKIRSTKLEDSAMYFCASRGLAGDLPTDTQYFGPGTRLTVL.